These 30 T cell receptor beta chains were sequenced from one sample in a study of control samples from healthy donors and cancer patients. Produced via immunoSEQ multiplex PCR; TCRdb's table is partial and in-frame only. Counted here are more than 150,000 clones, 80% to 95% occurring once; the ten biggest clones make up more than 1.4%. The material sequenced was blood. The source is a man between 18 and 35 years old in good health.

J is TRBJ1-1 and V is TRBV5-1; 8 positions agree with TRBD1. Germline-derived CDR1 and CDR2 are SGHRS and YFSETQ. V shed 5 bases and J 4 bases; nucleotides not matched to a gene: 10. The CDR3 runs to 15 residues. The CDR3 nucleotides are TGCGCCAGCAGTCGGATTGCAGGGGGCGGCACTGAAGCTTTCTTT. Protein product: CASSRIAGGGTEAFF. The full variable domain, rest sourced from reference TRBV5-1 and TRBJ1-1, is KAGVTQTPRYLIKTRGQQVTLSCSPISGHRSVSWYQQTPGQGLQFLFEYFSETQRNKGNFPGRFSGRQFSNSRSEMNVSTLELGDSALYLCASSRIAGGGTEAFFGQGTRLTVV.

The V and J genes are TRBV19 and TRBJ1-4, with TRBD1 identical over 7 bases. The CDR3 spans 16 residues. Trimming at V came to 4 bases and at J to 1 base, leaving 6 bases not matched to a gene. Germline assignment: CDR1 LNHDA and CDR2 SQIVND (reference sequence). The CDR3 is CASSNLRDRTNEKLFF. For the CDR3, the DNA is TGTGCCAGTAGTAACTTACGGGACAGAACTAATGAAAAACTGTTTTTT.

This chain connects TRBV10-2 to TRBJ2-6, with no clear D. The CDR3 has 13 amino acids. From germline, CDR1 is WSHSY and CDR2 SAAADI. Trimming shortened V by 6 bases and J by 0 bases, and 3 bases separated the two germline ends. In nucleotides, the CDR3 is TGCGCCAGCAGATCCTCTGGGGCCAACGTCCTGACTTTC. Translating gives CASRSSGANVLTF.

The genes are TRBV7-9 and TRBJ2-6; D remains ambiguous. CDR1 is SEHNR and CDR2 is FQNEAQ in the germline V gene (reference sequence). This CDR3 region has 14 residues. Trimming shortened V by 8 bases and J by 2 bases, and 10 bases separated the two germline ends. The CDR3 is CASLKVPGANVLTF. The DNA for the CDR3 is TGTGCCAGCCTGAAGGTGCCTGGGGCCAACGTCCTGACTTTC. Full variable domain (missing parts from reference TRBV7-9 and TRBJ2-6): DTGVSQNPRHKITKRGQNVTFRCDPISEHNRLYWYRQTLGQGPEFLTYFQNEAQLEKSRLLSDRFSAERPKGSFSTLEIQRTEQGDSAMYLCASLKVPGANVLTFGAGSRLTVL.

The chain combines TRBV7-8 with TRBJ2-1; D possibly corresponds to TRBD1 (6 bases). The V and J ends lost 2 bases and 2 bases respectively, with 19 bases between them. CDR3 length equals 18 residues. Germline V CDR1 and CDR2: SGHVS, FQNEAQ. Here the CDR3 DNA reads TGTGCCAGCAGCTTATATGAGGGGTGGACAGCGCCCTACAATGAGCAGTTCTTC. This encodes CASSLYEGWTAPYNEQFF.

J is TRBJ1-5 and V is TRBV27; the D gene is possibly TRBD1 (5 bases). The V end was cut by 0 bases, the J end by 7 bases, with 10 bases between. This CDR3 region has 14 residues. Germline loops: CDR1 MNHEY, CDR2 SMNVEV (reference sequence). This CDR3 reads CASSLSAGHQPQHF. The DNA of the CDR3 is TGTGCCAGCAGTTTATCGGCAGGGCACCAGCCCCAGCATTTT.

The gene calls are TRBV7-6 and TRBJ2-2; D uncertain. Germline V CDR1 and CDR2: SGHVS, FNYEAQ. The V end lost 1 base, the J end lost 6 bases, and 12 bases lay between the germline ends. The CDR3 consists of 15 residues. The CDR3 here is CASSLVERTAGELFF. The CDR3, as DNA: TGTGCCAGCAGCTTAGTAGAGAGAACGGCCGGGGAGCTGTTTTTT.

The chain combines TRBV11-2 with TRBJ1-1; D remains ambiguous. Trimming removed 3 bases from V and 0 bases from J, with 8 bases in between. Germline V gives CDR1 SGHAT, CDR2 FQNNGV. This CDR3 contains 14 residues. The CDR3 sequence is CASSFVRVNTEAFF. CDR3 in DNA: TGTGCCAGCAGCTTCGTGAGGGTGAACACTGAAGCTTTCTTT.

The chain links TRBV30 to TRBJ2-1; D assignment may be TRBD1 or TRBD2 (5 bases each). Trimming left V 1 base short and J 1 base short, with 14 bases between. The CDR3 extends over 16 amino acids. CDR1 and CDR2 from the germline V gene are GTSNPN and SVGIG (reference sequence). The CDR3 spells CAWSAGTSRSYNEQFF. The CDR3 nucleotides read TGTGCCTGGAGTGCCGGGACGTCCAGGTCCTACAATGAGCAGTTCTTC. Full variable domain (rest looked up from reference TRBV30 and TRBJ2-1): SQTIHQWPATLVQPVGSPLSLECTVEGTSNPNLYWYRQAAGRGLQLLFYSVGIGQISSEVPQNLSASRPQDRQFILSSKKLLLSDSGFYLCAWSAGTSRSYNEQFFGPGTRLTVL.

The chain is built from TRBV2 and TRBJ1-6; D not certain. V was pared by 8 bases and J by 7 bases, with 9 bases between. The CDR3 has 12 amino acids. CDR1 and CDR2 from the germline V gene are SNHLY and FYNNEI. CDR3 in amino acids: CASGRENSPLHF. The CDR3 DNA reads as TGTGCCAGCGGGAGGGAAAATTCACCCCTCCACTTT.

The chain is built from TRBV10-3 and TRBJ2-7; D gene unclear. CDR1 and CDR2 from the germline V gene are ENHRY and SYGVKD. Trimming removed 5 bases at V and 3 bases at J, with 14 bases between. The CDR3 runs to 14 residues. CDR3 DNA: TGTGCCATCAGTCAAAAGGACGGAGACTACGAGCAGTACTTC. This translates into CAISQKDGDYEQYF.

This clone is a singleton in its sample. The genes are TRBV7-3 and TRBJ1-5; 9 bases fit TRBD1. This CDR3 contains 15 residues. The ends lost 6 bases at V and 7 bases at J; junction bases unmatched: 10. CDR1 is SGHTA, CDR2 FQGTGA, per germline. The CDR3 here is CASSQGGTGHQPQHF. As DNA, the CDR3 is TGTGCCAGCAGTCAGGGGGGGACAGGGCACCAGCCCCAGCATTTT.

The rearrangement links TRBV3-1 (or the pseudogene TRBV3-2) to TRBJ1-2, with D unclear. The V gene's germline CDR1 is LGHDT and CDR2 YNNKEL (reference sequence). This CDR3 has 14 amino acids. The ends were cut back, 1 base at V and 3 bases at J, with 9 bases in the middle. DNA of the CDR3: TGTGCCAGCAGCCAAGTTACAGATCACTATGGCTACACCTTC. This codes for CASSQVTDHYGYTF.

This clone turned up a few times. Other nucleotide sequences from this sample produce the same CDR3. V and J are TRBV4-1 and TRBJ2-1; tentatively, D is TRBD2 (6 bases). Trimming shortened V by 0 bases and J by 4 bases, and 7 bases separated the two germline ends. CDR1 MGHRA and CDR2 YSYEKL come from the germline V gene. The CDR3 spans 14 residues. The CDR3: CASSQDREYNEQFF. The CDR3 nucleotides are TGCGCCAGCAGCCAAGATCGGGAGTACAATGAGCAGTTCTTC.

J is TRBJ1-5 and V is TRBV4-1; 9 bases are a match to TRBD1. CDR1 MGHRA and CDR2 YSYEKL come from the germline V gene. The CDR3 loop spans 16 amino acids. The V gene end was trimmed by 0 bases and the J gene end by 3 bases; junction bases not matched to a gene: 3. CDR3 bases: TGCGCCAGCAGCCAAGAGGGGACAGGGATCAATCAGCCCCAGCATTTT. Its translation: CASSQEGTGINQPQHF.

The chain has TRBV3-1 (or the pseudogene TRBV3-2) and TRBJ1-6; 7 bases are shared with TRBD1. The CDR3 loop spans 14 amino acids. Germline V lookup: CDR1 LGHDT, CDR2 YNNKEL (reference sequence). V trimming: 1 base; J trimming: 7 bases; junction bases outside the gene matches: 1. The CDR3 region is CASSQAQGNSPLHF. The CDR3 nucleotides read TGTGCCAGCAGCCAAGCACAGGGGAATTCACCCCTCCACTTT.

The gene calls are TRBV12-3 or TRBV12-4 and TRBJ1-1, with no clear D. The CDR3 runs 13 residues. Trimming left V 5 bases short and J 7 bases short, with 14 bases between. The CDR3 loop reads CASSLQRGVEAFF. In nucleotides, the CDR3 is TGTGCCAGCAGTCTCCAACGGGGAGTTGAAGCTTTCTTT.

V usage is TRBV5-1 and J usage is TRBJ2-2, with TRBD1 matching 7 bases. The CDR3 spans 16 residues. Germline loops: CDR1 SGHRS, CDR2 YFSETQ. The junction had 2 bases not matched to a gene; V was cut back by 0 bases and J by 0 bases. The CDR3: CASSLAGQTNTGELFF. The CDR3 nucleotides are TGCGCCAGCAGCTTGGCGGGACAGACGAACACCGGGGAGCTGTTTTTT.

CDR3 DNA sequence: TGCGCCAGCAGCAGAAGCCAAGGGGGCCGGAATGAAAAACTGTTTTTT. Protein product: CASSRSQGGRNEKLFF. This chain uses TRBV5-1 with TRBJ1-4, with 7 bases aligning to TRBD1. From germline, CDR1 is SGHRS and CDR2 YFSETQ. The V gene end was trimmed by 4 bases and the J gene end by 5 bases; junction bases not matched to a gene: 11. The CDR3 sequence is 16 residues long.

The chain combines TRBV15 with TRBJ2-7; perhaps TRBD1 as D (5 bases). The CDR3 runs 16 residues. Germline CDR1 reads LNHNV; CDR2 reads YYDKDF (reference sequence). Trimming took 2 bases from V and 4 from J, leaving 18 bases between them. In nucleotides, the CDR3 is TGTGCCACCAGCAGAATGACTGGGGCCGTCCCTTACGAGCAGTACTTC. Translating gives CATSRMTGAVPYEQYF. Supplemented by reference TRBV15 and TRBJ2-7, the full variable domain reads DAMVIQNPRYQVTQFGKPVTLSCSQTLNHNVMYWYQQKSSQAPKLLFHYYDKDFNNEADTPDNFQSRRPNTSFCFLDIRSPGLGDTAMYLCATSRMTGAVPYEQYFGPGTRLTVT.

The rearrangement joins TRBV2 to TRBJ1-2; D call uncertain. CDR1 and CDR2 from the germline V gene are SNHLY and FYNNEI. This CDR3 has 13 amino acids. V gave up 2 bases and J gave up 8 bases, with 12 bases separating them. The CDR3 region has the DNA TGTGCCAGCAGTGAAATAACAGACGGGGGCTACACCTTC. It is translated as CASSEITDGGYTF. Looking up the rest from reference TRBV2 and TRBJ1-2 gives the full variable domain: EPEVTQTPSHQVTQMGQEVILRCVPISNHLYFYWYRQILGQKVEFLVSFYNNEISEKSEIFDDQFSVERPDGSNFTLKIRSTKLEDSAMYFCASSEITDGGYTFGSGTRLTVV.

V usage is TRBV7-9 and J usage is TRBJ1-5; D is unclear. Per germline, CDR1 SEHNR and CDR2 FQNEAQ (reference sequence). CDR3 length: 13 amino acids. Trimming took off 1 base at V and 6 bases at J, with 7 bases between the two ends. This chain's CDR3 is CASSLEGSQPQHF. CDR3 coding DNA: TGTGCCAGCAGCTTAGAAGGGAGTCAGCCCCAGCATTTT.

The CDR3, as DNA: TGTGCCAGCAAACCAAGCACAGATACGCAGTATTTT. This gives the protein CASKPSTDTQYF. The V and J genes are TRBV2 and TRBJ2-3; D is uncertain. Germline V gives CDR1 SNHLY, CDR2 FYNNEI. The V end lost 7 bases, the J end lost 0 bases, and 5 bases lay between the germline ends. The CDR3 spans 12 residues.

The chain recombines TRBV2 with TRBJ2-3; D is undetermined. Trimming pared 4 bases from V and 4 bases from J, leaving 12 bases between. Germline V gene sequence: CDR1 SNHLY, CDR2 FYNNEI. CDR3 size: 14 residues. CDR3 sequence reads: CASSVARFADTQYF. Here the CDR3 DNA reads TGTGCCAGCAGTGTAGCCAGGTTCGCAGATACGCAGTATTTT.

This clone has just a few counts. The J gene is TRBJ1-1, the V gene TRBV6-5; TRBD1 matches 12 bases. Germline CDR1 is MNHEY and CDR2 is SVGAGI. The CDR3 has 15 amino acids. J lost 8 bases, V lost 7 bases, and 11 bases had no gene match. The CDR3 coding sequence is TGTGCCAGCACCGAAAGGGGACAGGGGGCGAGGGAAGCTTTCTTT. As protein: CASTERGQGAREAFF.

CDR3 protein: CASSQGQTNQPQHF. CDR3 coding DNA: TGCGCCAGCAGCCAAGGGCAGACTAATCAGCCCCAGCATTTT. J is TRBJ1-5 and V is TRBV4-1; no firm D call. Per germline, CDR1 MGHRA and CDR2 YSYEKL. This CDR3 spans 14 amino acids. The V gene lost 1 base and the J gene lost 4 bases, with 8 bases spanning the gap.

The rearrangement joins TRBV6-4 to TRBJ2-2; TRBD2 aligns across 9 bases. V was clipped by 5 bases and J by 4 bases; unmatched bases: 5. Germline V lookup: CDR1 MRHNA, CDR2 SNTAGT. The CDR3 contains 15 residues. DNA for the CDR3: TGTGCCAGCAGTTTAGCGGGGGCCGCCACCGGGGAGCTGTTTTTT. Amino acids: CASSLAGAATGELFF.

This chain joins TRBV9 and TRBJ1-3, with D unclear. Deletions cut 3 bases from V and 2 bases from J, with 18 bases between. Germline assignment: CDR1 SGDLS and CDR2 YYNGEE. The CDR3 sequence is 17 residues long. Written as DNA, the CDR3 is TGTGCCAGCAGCGCCTCGCCCGGGCGGGGAGCTGGAAACACCATATATTTT. Protein product: CASSASPGRGAGNTIYF.

This sequence joins TRBV6-4 and TRBJ2-7, with D tentatively TRBD1 or TRBD2 (5 bases each). The CDR3 extends over 15 amino acids. The germline V gene encodes CDR1 MRHNA and CDR2 SNTAGT. Trimming shortened V by 7 bases and J by 1 base, and 17 bases separated the two germline ends. CDR3 nucleotide sequence: TGTGCCAGCAATATTGAGGGGAACACATCCTACGAGCAGTACTTC. Translation: CASNIEGNTSYEQYF.

This clone has just one count. The chain combines TRBV14 with TRBJ1-2; possible D gene TRBD1, 5 bases. The germline gives CDR1 SGHDN, CDR2 FVKESK. V was clipped by 1 base and J by 6 bases, with 12 bases between them. This CDR3 is 14 amino acids long. CDR3 sequence (DNA): TGTGCCAGCAGCCAAGGGGGCCGTTTTGATGGCTACACCTTC. Translating gives CASSQGGRFDGYTF.